This T cell receptor beta chain was retrieved from a study of blood T cell repertoires in COVID-19. Study at large: Some COVID-19 samples were acute and others convalescent; all came from the United States, Italy and Spain. The analysed material was cDNA or gDNA that came from T cells, B-cell-depleted T cells, or PBMCs.

Trimming shortened V by 6 bases and J by 2 bases, and 10 bases separated the two germline ends. This CDR3 is 13 amino acids long. Per germline, CDR1 SGHRS and CDR2 YFSETQ. Source study methods: Reference gene primer amplification gave nucleated cell count estimates. The table came from immunoSEQ multiplex PCR; TCRdb's copy has only in-frame clones and leaves some out. The DNA was the basis for D and trimming; V, J and clone size are from that table. The data show tens of thousands of clones, roughly 88% seen once. Sequenced: peripheral blood. The V gene is TRBV5-1, the J gene TRBJ2-3; a possible D gene is TRBD1 (5 bases). The sequence came from a man older than 75 with active or convalescent COVID-19. As DNA, the CDR3 is TGCGCCAGCAACCGACAGAACACAGATACGCAGTATTTT. Translated: CASNRQNTDTQYF.